The T cell receptor (beta chain) described here comes from a study of shared clonotypes between healthy human individuals. Assay runs were performed at deep level. The assay was immunoSEQ multiplex PCR, and TCRdb's table has in-frame clones only and misses some. The table lists fewer than 600,000 clones, around 80% of them singletons. The receptor comes from a woman between 35 and 50 years old in good health. Some clones in this sample may be carry-over from other donors' samples. Sequenced: PBMCs.

The chain's CDR3 is CASSLGTGAPSYEQYF. CDR3 bases: TGTGCCAGCAGCTTAGGGACAGGAGCTCCCTCCTACGAGCAGTACTTC. The genes are TRBV11-2 and TRBJ2-7; the match to TRBD1 covers 7 bases. V was clipped by 1 base and J by 0 bases; unmatched bases: 6. CDR1 and CDR2 from the germline V gene are SGHAT and FQNNGV. This CDR3 has 16 amino acids.